The 30 T cell receptor beta chains reported below all come from one sample, sequenced in a study of T-cell memory formation after mild COVID-19. TCRdb fed the 5' RACE reads into MiXCR, producing one record per CDR3 protein. The table records 450,000 to 650,000 distinct CDR3 sequences, about a sixth of them present only once. Sequenced input: PBMCs or a T cell subset sorted from them (not recorded which). These receptors came from an adult woman who had mild COVID-19 (a few samples of this study predate the infection). Cell type and time point are not known.

The chain couples TRBV18 to TRBJ2-1; 7 bases match TRBD2. The CDR3 loop spans 14 amino acids. Germline V CDR1 and CDR2: KGHSH, LQKENI. The V gene end was trimmed by 2 bases and the J gene end by 3 bases; junction bases not matched to a gene: 1. CDR3 sequence: CASSPGDYYNEQFF. CDR3 coding DNA: TGTGCCAGCTCACCAGGGGACTACTACAATGAGCAGTTCTTC.

This clonotype was observed many times. This chain links TRBV12-3 or TRBV12-4 with TRBJ2-7; D unresolved. This CDR3 spans 13 amino acids. Trimming took off 7 bases at V and 5 bases at J, with 15 bases between the two ends. The CDR3 is CASTGGARHEQYF. As DNA, the CDR3 is TGTGCCAGCACGGGTGGAGCCCGCCACGAGCAGTACTTC.

This clonotype was seen more than once but under ten times. The CDR3 region has the DNA TGTGCCAGCAGCCAAGAAATAGTTGAGTCCTACAATGAGCAGTTCTTC. Amino acids: CASSQEIVESYNEQFF. V and J are TRBV3-1 and TRBJ2-1; D not resolved. This CDR3 spans 16 amino acids. CDR1 is LGHDT, CDR2 YNNKEL, per germline (reference sequence). V lost 0 bases and J lost 1, with 10 bases in between.

CDR3 protein: CASSWRTGTADEQYF. For the CDR3, the DNA is TGCGCCAGCAGCTGGAGGACAGGCACGGCCGACGAGCAGTACTTC. This chain uses TRBV5-1 with TRBJ2-7; 7 bases are shared with TRBD1. The CDR3 extends over 15 amino acids. Germline-derived CDR1 and CDR2 are SGHRS and YFSETQ. Trimming at V came to 3 bases and at J to 5 bases, leaving 11 bases not matched to a gene.

The chain is built from TRBV7-9 and TRBJ2-1, with 7 bases identical to TRBD2. The CDR3 totals 17 residues. The trim removed 7 bases at V and 3 bases at J, leaving 15 bases unmatched. The germline CDR1 and CDR2 sequences are SEHNR and FQNEAQ (reference sequence). DNA of the CDR3: TGTGCCAGCATCTCCTATCGACTAGCCCCCGACTACAATGAGCAGTTCTTC. Its protein product is CASISYRLAPDYNEQFF.

This chain joins TRBV27 and TRBJ1-5; weak D call: TRBD1 (6 bases). The V gene lost 6 bases and the J gene lost 1 base, with 16 bases spanning the gap. This CDR3 spans 16 amino acids. Germline V lookup: CDR1 MNHEY, CDR2 SMNVEV (reference sequence). The CDR3 reads CASSPQGQGSNQPQHF. The DNA of the CDR3 is TGTGCCAGCAGCCCGCAGGGTCAGGGGAGCAATCAGCCCCAGCATTTT.

The sample holds a few counts of this clonotype. The chain has TRBV6-5 and TRBJ2-3; D might be TRBD1 (5 bases). This CDR3 contains 17 residues. Germline assignment: CDR1 MNHEY and CDR2 SVGAGI. V lost 0 bases to trimming and J lost 2 bases, with 15 bases between them. This chain's CDR3 is CASSYSGFGAVTDTQYF. Written as DNA, the CDR3 is TGTGCCAGCAGTTACTCGGGTTTTGGGGCTGTCACAGATACGCAGTATTTT.

The rearrangement uses TRBV5-6 and TRBJ2-1; 8 bases align to TRBD2. J gave up 7 bases and V 2 bases, and 8 bases lay outside the gene matches. Germline CDR1 and CDR2: SGHDT and YYEEEE. The CDR3 runs 15 residues. The CDR3 bases are TGTGCCAGCAGCTTCTATTCGGGGGGGCCGAATGAGCAGTTCTTC. Protein sequence: CASSFYSGGPNEQFF.

The sample holds a few counts of this clonotype. The chain combines TRBV7-9 with TRBJ1-5, with unresolved D. The CDR3 extends over 14 amino acids. Germline CDR1 and CDR2: SEHNR and FQNEAQ (reference sequence). V lost 4 bases and J lost 4, with 11 bases in between. This chain's CDR3 is CASSSDWGNQPQHF. CDR3 DNA: TGTGCCAGCAGCTCGGATTGGGGAAATCAGCCCCAGCATTTT.

In this sample, this clonotype turned up a few times. V and J are TRBV4-3 and TRBJ1-4; D perhaps matches TRBD1 (6 bases). This CDR3 is 19 amino acids long. Looked up from germline, CDR1 is LGHNA and CDR2 is YSLEER. V lost 4 bases, J lost 4 bases, and 25 bases lay in between. CDR3: CASSRALPGGGAFNEKLFF. CDR3 DNA sequence: TGCGCCAGCAGCCGCGCTCTACCGGGTGGGGGGGCATTTAATGAAAAACTGTTTTTT.

The V call is TRBV7-3, the J call TRBJ2-1; 7 bases agree with TRBD2. The CDR3 totals 15 residues. The ends lost 2 bases at V and 6 bases at J; junction bases unmatched: 7. Looked up from germline, CDR1 is SGHTA and CDR2 is FQGTGA. The CDR3 loop reads CASSLGLVPSNEQFF. Here the CDR3 DNA reads TGTGCCAGCAGCTTAGGACTAGTTCCTAGCAATGAGCAGTTCTTC.

The rearrangement links TRBV23-1 to TRBJ2-7, with D possibly matching TRBD2 (6 bases). TRBV23-1 is noted as an ORF with a role that remains uncertain. The CDR3 totals 15 residues. V dropped 1 base and J dropped 2 bases, with 12 bases sitting between them. CDR3 residues: CASSQWGEGAYEQYF. CDR3 nucleotide sequence: TGCGCCAGCAGTCAATGGGGGGAAGGGGCCTACGAGCAGTACTTC.

This sequence joins TRBV7-3 and TRBJ2-1, with 10 positions matching TRBD2. The CDR3 sequence is 17 residues long. Germline V lookup: CDR1 SGHTA, CDR2 FQGTGA. V lost 1 base to trimming and J lost 3 bases; unmatched junction nucleotides: 6. The CDR3 nucleotides are TGTGCCAGCAGCTTAAATCCGGGACTAGCGAGCTACAATGAGCAGTTCTTC. Translated, it gives CASSLNPGLASYNEQFF.

This clonotype turned up a few times. The chain is built from TRBV5-5 and TRBJ1-1; D unclear. Trimming removed 3 bases at V and 6 bases at J, with 9 bases between. Germline V gives CDR1 SGHKS, CDR2 YYEKEE (reference sequence). This CDR3 contains 12 residues. The CDR3 reads CASSSSVAEAFF. As DNA, the CDR3 is TGTGCCAGCAGCTCTAGCGTGGCTGAAGCTTTCTTT.

The V and J genes are TRBV7-9 and TRBJ2-7; the D is unclear. CDR1 and CDR2 (germline): SEHNR, FQNEAQ (reference sequence). Trimming cost V 0 bases and J 4 bases, with 7 bases left between them. This CDR3 is built from 13 residues. The CDR3 region is CASSLAELYEQYF. The CDR3 DNA is TGTGCCAGCAGCTTAGCGGAGCTGTACGAGCAGTACTTC.

The chain is built from TRBV4-3 and TRBJ2-7; D is tentatively TRBD1 or TRBD2 (5 bases each). V was pared by 0 bases and J by 2 bases, with 23 bases between. This CDR3 is built from 19 residues. The germline V gene has CDR1 LGHNA and CDR2 YSLEER. The CDR3 region is CASSQEAIATGTVAYEQYF. CDR3 sequence (DNA): TGCGCCAGCAGCCAAGAGGCTATTGCCACCGGGACGGTCGCCTACGAGCAGTACTTC.

This clonotype was seen a few times. J is TRBJ2-7 and V is TRBV14; 8 bases are shared with TRBD2. Germline V lookup: CDR1 SGHDN, CDR2 FVKESK. V shed 4 bases, J shed 0 bases, and the junction held 14 bases outside the gene matches. This CDR3 comprises 18 residues. The CDR3 DNA is TGTGCCAGCAGCCCCGACCCTCGTACGGGAGGGTACTCCTACGAGCAGTACTTC. This translates into CASSPDPRTGGYSYEQYF.

This clonotype showed up just a few times. V usage is TRBV5-1 and J usage is TRBJ1-6, with D uncertain. Germline assignment: CDR1 SGHRS and CDR2 YFSETQ. The CDR3 is 16 amino acids. Trimming took 1 base from V and 5 from J, leaving 13 bases between them. The CDR3 loop reads CASSLSIPGNNSPLHF. The CDR3 bases are TGCGCCAGCAGCTTGTCTATACCGGGAAATAATTCACCCCTCCACTTT. Full variable domain (missing parts from reference TRBV5-1 and TRBJ1-6): KAGVTQTPRYLIKTRGQQVTLSCSPISGHRSVSWYQQTPGQGLQFLFEYFSETQRNKGNFPGRFSGRQFSNSRSEMNVSTLELGDSALYLCASSLSIPGNNSPLHFGNGTRLTVT.

The table lists this clonotype with many counts. The chain uses TRBV12-3 or TRBV12-4 and TRBJ1-5; D gene uncertain. The CDR3 length is 14 residues. V lost 3 bases and J lost 0, with 6 bases in between. The CDR3 nucleotides read TGTGCCAGCAGTTTCCGGGGTAGCAATCAGCCCCAGCATTTT. The encoded protein is CASSFRGSNQPQHF.

The chain recombines TRBV12-3 or TRBV12-4 with TRBJ2-7; perhaps TRBD2 as D (6 bases). V was pared by 3 bases and J by 2 bases, with 11 bases between. The CDR3 covers 14 residues. The CDR3 sequence is CASSFLEGTYEQYF. In nucleotides, the CDR3 is TGTGCCAGCAGTTTCTTGGAGGGCACCTACGAGCAGTACTTC.

The V and J genes are TRBV18 and TRBJ1-1; 7 bases are a match to TRBD1. V shed 6 bases, J shed 0 bases, and the junction held 13 bases outside the gene matches. The length of the CDR3 is 17 residues. CDR1 and CDR2 (germline): KGHSH, LQKENI. CDR3 sequence reads: CASSLIQGQRMNTEAFF. Here the CDR3 DNA reads TGTGCCAGCTCGCTGATCCAGGGACAGCGCATGAACACTGAAGCTTTCTTT.

This clonotype appeared a few times. The chain combines TRBV9 with TRBJ2-7; TRBD2 aligns across 11 bases. Germline values: CDR1 SGDLS, CDR2 YYNGEE. The V and J ends lost 0 bases and 2 bases, in that order; junction bases with no gene match: 4. CDR3 length equals 16 residues. DNA of the CDR3: TGTGCCAGCAGCGTAGAGGGGACTAGCGGAGCCTACGAGCAGTACTTC. It is translated as CASSVEGTSGAYEQYF. The variable domain in full, completed from reference TRBV9 and TRBJ2-7, reads DSGVTQTPKHLITATGQRVTLRCSPRSGDLSVYWYQQSLDQGLQFLIQYYNGEERAKGNILERFSAQQFPDLHSELNLSSLELGDSALYFCASSVEGTSGAYEQYFGPGTRLTVT.

This clonotype was seen a few times. The chain couples TRBV30 to TRBJ2-1; D ambiguous. Germline CDR1 is GTSNPN and CDR2 is SVGIG (reference sequence). The CDR3 contains 11 residues. V lost 2 bases, J lost 7 bases, and 6 bases lay in between. CDR3 nucleotides: TGTGCCTGGAGTCCTCTAAATGAGCAGTTCTTC. Translation: CAWSPLNEQFF.

This clonotype came up a few times. The rearrangement links TRBV24-1 to TRBJ2-1; no clear D gene. Germline loops: CDR1 KGHDR, CDR2 SFDVKD. Between the trimmed V and J ends, which lost 2 bases and 8 bases, there was a span of 15 bases. The CDR3 extends over 15 amino acids. The CDR3 protein is CATSDSGPRFDEQFF. The DNA of the CDR3 is TGTGCCACCAGTGATTCGGGCCCTCGTTTCGATGAGCAGTTCTTC.

This clonotype showed up just a few times. This rearrangement joins TRBV9 to TRBJ1-1; 12 bases agree with TRBD1. This CDR3 comprises 20 residues. The J segment lost 1 base and the V segment lost 3 bases, leaving 16 bases of the junction unmatched. Looked up from germline, CDR1 is SGDLS and CDR2 is YYNGEE. This CDR3 reads CASSARPPGQGASWNTEAFF. The CDR3 DNA sequence: TGTGCCAGCAGCGCACGGCCTCCGGGACAGGGGGCGTCTTGGAACACTGAAGCTTTCTTT.

The genes are TRBV7-9 and TRBJ1-1; D call uncertain. This CDR3 contains 13 residues. Germline lookup yields CDR1 SEHNR and CDR2 FQNEAQ (reference sequence). V shed 2 bases and J shed 3 bases, with 7 bases lying between them. This CDR3 is CASSLSRYTEAFF. The CDR3 DNA reads as TGTGCCAGCAGCTTATCGCGATACACTGAAGCTTTCTTT. The full variable domain, in which reference TRBV7-9 and TRBJ1-1 provide the parts outside the CDR3, is DTGVSQNPRHKITKRGQNVTFRCDPISEHNRLYWYRQTLGQGPEFLTYFQNEAQLEKSRLLSDRFSAERPKGSFSTLEIQRTEQGDSAMYLCASSLSRYTEAFFGQGTRLTVV.

The table lists this clonotype with a few counts. V is TRBV20-1 and J is TRBJ2-3, with a tentative D call TRBD2 (6 bases). This CDR3 has 14 residues. Germline V gene sequence: CDR1 DFQATT, CDR2 SNEGSKA (reference sequence). Trimming cost V 2 bases and J 3 bases, with 12 bases left between them. CDR3 sequence reads: CSARSGSGTDTQYF. The CDR3 DNA reads TGCAGTGCTAGATCCGGGAGTGGGACAGATACGCAGTATTTT.

The rearrangement joins TRBV12-3 or TRBV12-4 to TRBJ1-2; D gene ambiguous. This CDR3 region has 15 residues. Between the trimmed V and J ends, which lost 5 bases and 7 bases, there was a span of 20 bases. The DNA of the CDR3 is TGTGCCAGCAGTACACCTGTGATAGGGTCCACTGGCTACACCTTC. As protein: CASSTPVIGSTGYTF.

This clonotype was detected a few times. This chain connects TRBV15 to TRBJ1-1; tentative D call: TRBD1 (6 bases). Germline-derived CDR1 and CDR2 are LNHNV and YYDKDF (reference sequence). The CDR3 totals 15 residues. V gave up 0 bases and J gave up 6 bases, with 14 bases separating them. The CDR3 nucleotides are TGTGCCACCAGCAGAGATGCCGAGGGGGGGTCTGAAGCTTTCTTT. It yields the protein CATSRDAEGGSEAFF.

CDR3 bases: TGTGCCAGCAGGGGACAGGGCACAGATACGCAGTATTTT. Translating it yields CASRGQGTDTQYF. The J gene is TRBJ2-3, the V gene TRBV12-3 or TRBV12-4; 8 bases are shared with TRBD1. The CDR3 loop spans 13 amino acids. V dropped 6 bases and J dropped 1; count of bases not matched to a gene: 0.